These 16 T cell receptor beta chains came from one sample sequenced in a study of T cells in women clearing cervical HPV infection. The data were produced by immunoSEQ multiplex PCR, yet TCRdb's version contains in-frame clones alone and is incomplete. The clone table shows some 30,000 clones, with the ten largest holding roughly 1.6%. Source material: blood buffy coat. These receptors were collected from a woman aged 18 to 75 with a cervical HPV16 infection that either progressed to CIN3+ or cleared (not recorded which).

Regarding this clone: Sequencing ends 3 residues short of the CDR3 end; the germline J gene provides the rest. The chain is built from TRBV7-2 and TRBJ1-1, with 9 bases identical to TRBD1. Per germline, CDR1 SGHTA and CDR2 FQGNSA. The CDR3 totals 15 residues. The J segment lost 1 base and the V segment lost 4 bases, leaving 4 bases of the junction unmatched. The covered CDR3 bases are TGTGCCAGCAGCTCGGGACAGGGACGGAACACTGAA. Protein sequence: CASSSGQGRNTE. The full CDR3 sequence reads CASSSGQGRNTEAFF.

Concerning this clone: The read gets to within 3 residues of the CDR3 end, and the germline J gene fills in the rest. The same CDR3 is also encoded by other DNA sequences in this sample. The rearrangement links TRBV18 to TRBJ2-3, with 7 bases matching TRBD1. The CDR3 loop spans 15 amino acids. The V gene's germline CDR1 is KGHSH and CDR2 LQKENI. The CDR3 protein is CASSPTRDSQETQYF. The sequenced CDR3 bases are TGTGCCAGCTCACCGACCCGGGACAGCCAAGAGACG.

On this clone: Coverage ceases 3 residues before the CDR3 finishes, and the germline J gene fills in the end. J is TRBJ1-4 and V is TRBV19, with D possibly TRBD1 on 6 matching bases. The CDR3 has 13 residues. Germline-derived CDR1 and CDR2 are LNHDA and SQIVND (reference sequence). Trimming took 9 bases from V and 8 from J, leaving 16 bases between them. The CDR3 bases that were read are TGTGCCAGCAGGGACACAGGAGAGGAAAAA. Its protein is CASRDTGEEK. The whole CDR3 sequence reads CASRDTGEEKLFF.

As regards this clone: The read halts 3 residues ahead of the CDR3 end, with the missing end drawn from the germline J gene. The chain joins TRBV2 to TRBJ2-5; D gene unclear. V gave up 7 bases and J gave up 6 bases, with 12 bases separating them. CDR1 and CDR2 (germline): SNHLY, FYNNEI. The CDR3 sequence is 12 residues long. The CDR3 sequence: CASTQDAQTQYF. Partial CDR3 DNA: TGTGCCAGCACCCAGGATGCCCAGACC.

With respect to this clone: The sequence runs out 3 residues before the end of the CDR3; the remainder is reconstructed from the germline J gene. V gene TRBV28 combines with J gene TRBJ2-3; D perhaps matches TRBD1 (5 bases). The V and J ends lost 5 bases and 0 bases respectively, with 9 bases between them. The CDR3 has 14 amino acids. Germline assignment: CDR1 MDHEN and CDR2 SYDVKM. The CDR3 DNA, read in part, is TGTGCCAGCAGTCCGGACAAGAGCACAGATACG. It specifies CASSPDKSTDT. In full, the CDR3 reads CASSPDKSTDTQYF.

Of note for this clone: The read ends 3 residues before the CDR3 terminus; that terminus is restored from the germline J gene. This chain joins TRBV20-1 and TRBJ2-7; 7 nucleotides match TRBD1. CDR1 is DFQATT and CDR2 is SNEGSKA in the germline V gene (reference sequence). This CDR3 comprises 15 residues. J was trimmed by 2 bases and V by 6 bases; bases with no gene match: 13. The CDR3 reads CSAIPGQLATYEQYF. Partial CDR3 DNA: TGCAGTGCCATACCGGGACAGCTCGCCACCTACGAG.

Remarks on this clone: Sequencing ends 3 residues short of the CDR3 end; the germline J gene provides the rest. The rearrangement links TRBV6-2 or TRBV6-3 to TRBJ2-7; a weak D match, TRBD2 (5 bases). V lost 6 bases and J 5 bases, leaving 17 bases between the germline ends. Germline V gives CDR1 MNHEY, CDR2 SVGEGT. The CDR3 length is 14 residues. CDR3 DNA, as far as it was read: TGTGCCAGCAGCCGTCAAACAGAGGGCCACGAG. Translating gives CASSRQTEGHE. The full-length CDR3 reads as CASSRQTEGHEQYF.

A note on this clone: Coverage ceases 3 residues before the CDR3 finishes, and the germline J gene fills in the end. This chain links TRBV12-3 or TRBV12-4 with TRBJ2-7, with 9 bases identical to TRBD1. This CDR3 contains 14 residues. V was clipped by 5 bases and J by 2 bases; unmatched bases: 4. CDR3 DNA (partial): TGTGCCAGCAGTATCCGGGACAGGGCCTACGAG. Protein product: CASSIRDRAYE. The whole CDR3 sequence reads CASSIRDRAYEQYF.

As concerns this clone: The read finishes 3 residues shy of the CDR3 end, and the germline J gene is used to complete it. This chain uses TRBV18 with TRBJ1-1; D might be TRBD1 (6 bases). From germline, CDR1 is KGHSH and CDR2 LQKENI. The CDR3 runs 15 residues. V gave up 2 bases and J gave up 4 bases, with 14 bases separating them. CDR3 in amino acids: CASSPGTLGGTEAFF. CDR3 bases read: TGTGCCAGCTCACCAGGTACTCTAGGGGGCACTGAA.

In regard to this clone: The read finishes 3 residues shy of the CDR3 end, and the germline J gene is used to complete it. J is TRBJ2-2 and V is TRBV5-1; D is unresolved. CDR3 length equals 13 residues. V shed 4 bases and J shed 6 bases, with 10 bases lying between them. Germline CDR1 is SGHRS and CDR2 is YFSETQ. The CDR3 sequence: CASSPPEAGELFF. The DNA read from the CDR3 is TGCGCCAGCAGCCCCCCAGAGGCCGGGGAG.

CDR3 bases read: TGTGCCAGCAGCCTACTACAGGGGGTGGCCGAG. Protein: CASSLLQGVAE. The whole CDR3 reads CASSLLQGVAEQYF. The rearrangement joins TRBV6-2 or TRBV6-3 to TRBJ2-7, with TRBD1 matching 8 bases. Sequencing ends 3 residues short of the CDR3 end; the germline J gene provides the rest. The CDR3 has 14 residues. J gave up 6 bases and V 6 bases, and 10 bases lay outside the gene matches. CDR1 is MNHEY, CDR2 SVGEGT, per germline.

Details on this clone: The CDR3 end is not reached by the read, which stops 3 residues before it; the germline J gene fills it in. The chain recombines TRBV5-1 with TRBJ2-5; 11 bases line up with TRBD2. The CDR3 totals 15 residues. Per germline, CDR1 SGHRS and CDR2 YFSETQ. V trimming: 4 bases; J trimming: 5 bases; junction bases outside the gene matches: 7. CDR3 DNA, as far as it was read: TGCGCCAGCAGCCCCTTAGCGGGGGGGAGCGAGACC. It specifies CASSPLAGGSET. The CDR3, in full, reads CASSPLAGGSETQYF.

A note on this clone: The CDR3 goes on 3 residues after the read ends, and that part is filled in from the germline J gene. V and J are TRBV6-2 or TRBV6-3 and TRBJ2-7, with 7 nucleotides matching TRBD1. The trim removed 6 bases at V and 4 bases at J, leaving 12 bases unmatched. The CDR3 has 15 residues. Germline V lookup: CDR1 MNHEY, CDR2 SVGEGT. CDR3 protein: CASSIDRARIYEQYF. CDR3 bases read: TGTGCCAGCAGCATCGACAGGGCAAGGATTTACGAG.

The CDR3 reads CASSWQPDTDTQYF. The CDR3 bases that were read are TGTGCCAGCAGCTGGCAACCTGACACAGATACG. The chain combines TRBV2 with TRBJ2-3; no definite D call. Read coverage stops 3 residues before the CDR3 terminus; the germline J gene supplies the remainder. This CDR3 has 14 amino acids. V dropped 6 bases and J dropped 2 bases, with 12 bases sitting between them. Germline assignment: CDR1 SNHLY and CDR2 FYNNEI.

Comment on this clone: The missing CDR3 end, 3 residues past where the read stops, is filled in from the germline J gene. The genes are TRBV20-1 and TRBJ2-5, with TRBD1 matching 10 bases. Germline trimming cut 0 bases from V and 2 bases from J; bases unmatched to any gene: 3. CDR1 DFQATT and CDR2 SNEGSKA come from the germline V gene (reference sequence). The CDR3 has 15 amino acids. CDR3 DNA (partial): TGCAGTGCTAGAGATGCGGACAGGGGGCAAGAGACC. Translation: CSARDADRGQET. The whole CDR3 is CSARDADRGQETQYF.

The CDR3 loop reads CASNAGPGGKGNTEAFF. The sequenced CDR3 bases are TGCGCCAGCAACGCCGGCCCAGGGGGTAAGGGGAACACTGAA. This sequence joins TRBV5-1 and TRBJ1-1; TRBD1 matches at 7 bases. The DNA ends 3 residues before the CDR3 does, and the rest of the CDR3 is filled in from the germline J gene. CDR1 SGHRS and CDR2 YFSETQ come from the germline V gene. With 6 bases clipped from V and 1 base from J, the junction kept 15 bases outside the gene matches. This CDR3 is built from 17 residues. The full variable domain, rest sourced from reference TRBV5-1 and TRBJ1-1, is KAGVTQTPRYLIKTRGQQVTLSCSPISGHRSVSWYQQTPGQGLQFLFEYFSETQRNKGNFPGRFSGRQFSNSRSEMNVSTLELGDSALYLCASNAGPGGKGNTEAFFGQGTRLTVV.